The source of this T cell receptor (beta chain) is a study of CD8 T cells in Susac syndrome. Healthy donors acted as controls, with matching for age and sex. Trimming removed 4 bases at V and 5 bases at J, with 8 bases between. The CDR3 covers 12 residues. Germline V gene sequence: CDR1 SGHTA, CDR2 FQGNSA. Reverse transcription of about 0.45 to 1 ug RNA used random hexamers. Multiplex PCR with immunoSEQ amplified the TCR beta CDR3 across 54 Vbeta and 13 Jbeta. TCRdb ran MiXCR on the immunoSEQ multiplex PCR reads and lists one entry per CDR3 protein. The sample yields about 130,000 distinct CDR3 sequences, roughly 95% seen once.

The source is a human donor in good health. Specimen: CD4+ T cells from PBMCs. This chain uses TRBV7-2 with TRBJ2-5; a weak D match, TRBD1 (6 bases). CDR3 residues: CASSWTVETQYF. The CDR3 nucleotides read TGTGCCAGCAGCTGGACAGTCGAGACCCAGTACTTC.